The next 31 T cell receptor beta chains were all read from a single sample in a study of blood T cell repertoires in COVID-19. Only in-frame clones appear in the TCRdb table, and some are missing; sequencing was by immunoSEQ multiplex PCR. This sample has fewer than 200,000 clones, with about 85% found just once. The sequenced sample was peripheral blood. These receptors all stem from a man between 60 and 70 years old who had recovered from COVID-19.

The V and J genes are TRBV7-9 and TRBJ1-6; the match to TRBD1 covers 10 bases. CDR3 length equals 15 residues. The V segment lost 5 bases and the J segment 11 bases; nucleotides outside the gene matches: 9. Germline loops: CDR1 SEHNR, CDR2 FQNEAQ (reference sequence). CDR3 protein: CASSPDRGGYAPLHF. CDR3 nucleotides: TGTGCCAGCAGCCCGGACAGGGGGGGATATGCACCCCTCCACTTT.

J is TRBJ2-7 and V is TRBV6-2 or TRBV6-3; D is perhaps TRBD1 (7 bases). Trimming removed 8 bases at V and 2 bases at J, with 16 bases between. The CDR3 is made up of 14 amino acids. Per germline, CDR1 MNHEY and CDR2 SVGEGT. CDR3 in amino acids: CASCPGGGPYEQYF. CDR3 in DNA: TGTGCCAGCTGCCCAGGAGGGGGCCCCTACGAGCAGTACTTC.

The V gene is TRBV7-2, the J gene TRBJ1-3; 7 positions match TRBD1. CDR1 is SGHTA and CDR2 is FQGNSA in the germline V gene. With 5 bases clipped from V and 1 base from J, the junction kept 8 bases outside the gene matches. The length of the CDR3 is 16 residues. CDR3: CASSEGQTVSGNTIYF. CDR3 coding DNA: TGTGCCAGCAGCGAGGGACAGACGGTATCTGGAAACACCATATATTTT.

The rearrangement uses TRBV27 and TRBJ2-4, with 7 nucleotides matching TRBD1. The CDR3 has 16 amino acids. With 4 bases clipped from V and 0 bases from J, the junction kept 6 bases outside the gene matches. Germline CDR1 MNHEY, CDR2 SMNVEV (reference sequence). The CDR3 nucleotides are TGTGCCAGCAGTTGGACGGGACAGCTAGCCAAAAACATTCAGTACTTC. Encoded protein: CASSWTGQLAKNIQYF.

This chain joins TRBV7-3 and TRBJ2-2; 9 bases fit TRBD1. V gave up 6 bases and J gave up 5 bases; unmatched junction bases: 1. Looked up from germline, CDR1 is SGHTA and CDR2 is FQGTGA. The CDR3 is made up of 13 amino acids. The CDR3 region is CASRTGGTGELFF. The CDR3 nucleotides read TGTGCCAGCAGGACAGGGGGGACCGGGGAGCTGTTTTTT.

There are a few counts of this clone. CDR3 residues: CASSRKTSPQETQYF. Written as DNA, the CDR3 is TGTGCCAGCAGCAGAAAGACTAGTCCACAAGAGACCCAGTACTTC. The chain combines TRBV7-2 with TRBJ2-5, with D possibly matching TRBD2 (6 bases). V gave up 5 bases and J gave up 2 bases, with 15 bases separating them. Germline V gives CDR1 SGHTA, CDR2 FQGNSA. There are 15 residues in the CDR3.

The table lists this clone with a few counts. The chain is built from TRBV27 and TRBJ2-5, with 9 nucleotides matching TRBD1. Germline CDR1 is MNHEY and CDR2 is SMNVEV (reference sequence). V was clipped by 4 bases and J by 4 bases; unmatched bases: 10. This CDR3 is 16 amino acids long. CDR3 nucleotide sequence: TGTGCCAGCAGTTCATTAACCGGGACAGGGAGAGAGACCCAGTACTTC. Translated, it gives CASSSLTGTGRETQYF.

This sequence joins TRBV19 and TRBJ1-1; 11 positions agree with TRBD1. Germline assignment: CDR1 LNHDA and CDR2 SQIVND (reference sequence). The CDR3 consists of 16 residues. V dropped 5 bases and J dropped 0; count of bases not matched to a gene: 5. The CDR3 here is CASSLGQGALNTEAFF. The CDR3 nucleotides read TGTGCCAGTAGTCTAGGACAGGGGGCTTTGAACACTGAAGCTTTCTTT.

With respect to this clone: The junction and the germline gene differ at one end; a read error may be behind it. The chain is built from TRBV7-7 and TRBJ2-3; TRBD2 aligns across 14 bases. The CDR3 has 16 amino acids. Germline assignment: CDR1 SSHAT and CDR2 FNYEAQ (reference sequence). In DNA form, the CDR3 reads TGTGCTAGCAGCCCGGGACTAGCGGGGGTCACAGATACGCAGTATTTT. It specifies CASSPGLAGVTDTQYF.

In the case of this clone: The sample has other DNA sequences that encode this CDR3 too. CDR3 in DNA: TGTGCCAGCAGCGCCTCAATCTCAGGGACAGGGTCGAAAGCTTTCTTT. This translates into CASSASISGTGSKAFF. This rearrangement joins TRBV9 to TRBJ1-1; TRBD1 agrees at 9 bases. The CDR3 is 16 amino acids. V lost 3 bases to trimming and J lost 9 bases; unmatched junction nucleotides: 15. Germline assignment: CDR1 SGDLS and CDR2 YYNGEE.

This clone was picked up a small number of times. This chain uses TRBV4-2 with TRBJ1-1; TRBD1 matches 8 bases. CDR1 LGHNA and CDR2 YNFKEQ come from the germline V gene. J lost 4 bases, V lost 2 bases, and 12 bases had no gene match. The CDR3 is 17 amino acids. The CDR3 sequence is CASSQTLGAGGATEAFF. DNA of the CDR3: TGTGCCAGCAGCCAAACATTGGGCGCAGGGGGCGCCACTGAAGCTTTCTTT.

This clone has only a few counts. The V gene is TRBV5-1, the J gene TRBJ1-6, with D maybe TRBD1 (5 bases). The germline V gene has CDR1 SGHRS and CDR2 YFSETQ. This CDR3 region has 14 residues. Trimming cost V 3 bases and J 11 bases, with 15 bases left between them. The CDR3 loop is CASSSGDSVTPLHF. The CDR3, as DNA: TGCGCCAGCAGCTCGGGAGACAGTGTCACACCCCTCCACTTT.

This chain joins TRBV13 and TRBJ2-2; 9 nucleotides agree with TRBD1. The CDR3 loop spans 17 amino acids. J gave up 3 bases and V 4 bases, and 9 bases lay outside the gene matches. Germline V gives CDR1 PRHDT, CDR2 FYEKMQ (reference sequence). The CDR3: CASSSRLGTGYTGELFF. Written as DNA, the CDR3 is TGTGCCAGCAGCTCTCGTCTTGGGACAGGGTACACCGGGGAGCTGTTTTTT.

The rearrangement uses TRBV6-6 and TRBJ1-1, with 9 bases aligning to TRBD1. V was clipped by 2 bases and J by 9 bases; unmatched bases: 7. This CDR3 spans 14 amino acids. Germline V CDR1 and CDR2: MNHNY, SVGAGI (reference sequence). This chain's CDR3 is CASSYRTGEDKAFF. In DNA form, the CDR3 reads TGTGCCAGCAGTTACCGGACAGGGGAGGATAAAGCTTTCTTT.

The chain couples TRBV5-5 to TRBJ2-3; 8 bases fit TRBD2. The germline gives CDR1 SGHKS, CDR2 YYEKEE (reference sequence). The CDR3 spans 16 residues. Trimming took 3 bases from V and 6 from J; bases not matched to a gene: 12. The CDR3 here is CASSSIPGGARDTQYF. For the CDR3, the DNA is TGTGCCAGCAGCTCCATACCCGGGGGGGCCCGGGATACGCAGTATTTT.

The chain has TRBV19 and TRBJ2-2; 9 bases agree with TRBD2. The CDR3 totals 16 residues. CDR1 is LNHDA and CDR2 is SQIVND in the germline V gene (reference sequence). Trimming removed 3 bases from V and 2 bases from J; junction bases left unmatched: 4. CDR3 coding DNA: TGTGCCAGTAGTATCCTAGCGGGACTCAACACCGGGGAGCTGTTTTTT. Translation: CASSILAGLNTGELFF.

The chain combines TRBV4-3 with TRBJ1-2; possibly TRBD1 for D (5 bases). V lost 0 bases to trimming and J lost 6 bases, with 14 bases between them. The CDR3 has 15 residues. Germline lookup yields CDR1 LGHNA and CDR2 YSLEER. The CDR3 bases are TGCGCCAGCAGCCAAGAGGCCCAGGGCCCCCATGGCTACACCTTC. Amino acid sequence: CASSQEAQGPHGYTF.

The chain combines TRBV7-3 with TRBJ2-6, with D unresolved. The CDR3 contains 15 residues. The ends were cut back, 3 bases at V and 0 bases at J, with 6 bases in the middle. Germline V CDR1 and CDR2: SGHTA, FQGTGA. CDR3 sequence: CASSFRFSGANVLTF. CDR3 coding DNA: TGTGCCAGCAGCTTCAGGTTCTCTGGGGCCAACGTCCTGACTTTC.

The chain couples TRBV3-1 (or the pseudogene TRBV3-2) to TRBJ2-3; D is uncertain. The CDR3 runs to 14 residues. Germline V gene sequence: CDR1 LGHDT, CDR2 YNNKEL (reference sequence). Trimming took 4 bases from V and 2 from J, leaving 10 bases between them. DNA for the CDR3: TGTGCCAGCAGCCGGGCCGATTTCACAGATACGCAGTATTTT. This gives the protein CASSRADFTDTQYF.

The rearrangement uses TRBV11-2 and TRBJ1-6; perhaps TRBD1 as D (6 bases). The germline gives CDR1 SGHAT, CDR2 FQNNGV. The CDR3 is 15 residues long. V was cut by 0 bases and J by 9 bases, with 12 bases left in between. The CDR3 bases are TGTGCCAGCAGCTTAGACAGGGGTTCGGGTTCACCCCTCCACTTT. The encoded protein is CASSLDRGSGSPLHF.

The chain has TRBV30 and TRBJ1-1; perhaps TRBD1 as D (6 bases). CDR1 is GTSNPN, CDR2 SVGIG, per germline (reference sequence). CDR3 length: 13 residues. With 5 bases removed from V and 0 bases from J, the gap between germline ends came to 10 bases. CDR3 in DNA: TGTGCCTGGGAAGGGACAATGAACACTGAAGCTTTCTTT. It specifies CAWEGTMNTEAFF. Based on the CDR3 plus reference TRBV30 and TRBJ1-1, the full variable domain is SQTIHQWPATLVQPVGSPLSLECTVEGTSNPNLYWYRQAAGRGLQLLFYSVGIGQISSEVPQNLSASRPQDRQFILSSKKLLLSDSGFYLCAWEGTMNTEAFFGQGTRLTVV.

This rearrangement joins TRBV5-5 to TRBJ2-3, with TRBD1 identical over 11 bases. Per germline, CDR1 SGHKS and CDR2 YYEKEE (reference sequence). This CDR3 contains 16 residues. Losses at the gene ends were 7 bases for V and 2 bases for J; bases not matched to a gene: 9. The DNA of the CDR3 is TGTGCCAGCGGGGTGGACAGGGGGCTACTCACAGATACGCAGTATTTT. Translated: CASGVDRGLLTDTQYF.

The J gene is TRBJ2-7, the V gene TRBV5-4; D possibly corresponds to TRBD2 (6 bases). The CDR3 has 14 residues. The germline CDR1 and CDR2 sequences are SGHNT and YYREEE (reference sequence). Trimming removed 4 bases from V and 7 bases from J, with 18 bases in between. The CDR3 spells CASSAQPGVAEQYF. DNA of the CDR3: TGTGCCAGCAGCGCGCAACCGGGGGTAGCGGAGCAGTACTTC.

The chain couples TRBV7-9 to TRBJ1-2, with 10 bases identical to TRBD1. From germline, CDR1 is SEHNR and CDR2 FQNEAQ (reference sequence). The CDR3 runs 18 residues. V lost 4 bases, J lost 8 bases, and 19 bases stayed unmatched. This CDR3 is CASSSIIVTGGAGKGYTF. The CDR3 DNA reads TGTGCCAGCAGCTCAATTATCGTGACAGGGGGCGCTGGGAAGGGCTACACCTTC. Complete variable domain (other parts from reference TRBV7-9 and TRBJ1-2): DTGVSQNPRHKITKRGQNVTFRCDPISEHNRLYWYRQTLGQGPEFLTYFQNEAQLEKSRLLSDRFSAERPKGSFSTLEIQRTEQGDSAMYLCASSSIIVTGGAGKGYTFGSGTRLTVV.

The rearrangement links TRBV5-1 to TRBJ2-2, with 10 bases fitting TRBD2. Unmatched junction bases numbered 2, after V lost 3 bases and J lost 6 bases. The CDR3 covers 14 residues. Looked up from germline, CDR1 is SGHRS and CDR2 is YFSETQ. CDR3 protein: CASSWGTSAGELFF. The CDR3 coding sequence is TGCGCCAGCAGCTGGGGGACTAGCGCCGGGGAGCTGTTTTTT.

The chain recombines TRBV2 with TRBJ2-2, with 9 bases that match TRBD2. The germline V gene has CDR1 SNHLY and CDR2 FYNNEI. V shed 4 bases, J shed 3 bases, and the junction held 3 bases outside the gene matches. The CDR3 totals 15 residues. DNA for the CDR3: TGTGCCAGCAGTGTATGGACTAGCGACACCGGGGAGCTGTTTTTT. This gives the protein CASSVWTSDTGELFF.

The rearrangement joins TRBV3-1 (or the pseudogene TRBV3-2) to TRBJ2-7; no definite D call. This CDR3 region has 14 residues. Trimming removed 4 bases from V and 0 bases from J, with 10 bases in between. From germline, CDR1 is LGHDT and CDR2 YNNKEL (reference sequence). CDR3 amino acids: CASSLTVTSYEQYF. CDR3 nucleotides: TGTGCCAGCAGCCTAACAGTAACCTCCTACGAGCAGTACTTC.

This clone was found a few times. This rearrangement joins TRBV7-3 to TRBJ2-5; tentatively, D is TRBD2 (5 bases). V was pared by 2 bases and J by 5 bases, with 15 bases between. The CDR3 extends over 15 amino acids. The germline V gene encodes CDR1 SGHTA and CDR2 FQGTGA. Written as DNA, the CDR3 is TGTGCCAGCAGCTTATCAGCTCGAAGGGAGGAGACCCAGTACTTC. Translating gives CASSLSARREETQYF.

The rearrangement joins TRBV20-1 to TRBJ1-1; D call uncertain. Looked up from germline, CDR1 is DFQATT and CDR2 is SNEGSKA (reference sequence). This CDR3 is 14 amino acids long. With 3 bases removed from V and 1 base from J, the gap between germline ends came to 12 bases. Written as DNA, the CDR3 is TGCAGTGCTAGTATACTGGGAGGGAACACTGAAGCTTTCTTT. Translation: CSASILGGNTEAFF.

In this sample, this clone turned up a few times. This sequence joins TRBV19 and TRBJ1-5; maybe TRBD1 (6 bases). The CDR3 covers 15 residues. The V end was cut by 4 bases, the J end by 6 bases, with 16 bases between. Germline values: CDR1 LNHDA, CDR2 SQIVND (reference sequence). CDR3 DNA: TGTGCCAGTAGTAAATTTGGGGGCGCAGGTCAGCCCCAGCATTTT. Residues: CASSKFGGAGQPQHF.

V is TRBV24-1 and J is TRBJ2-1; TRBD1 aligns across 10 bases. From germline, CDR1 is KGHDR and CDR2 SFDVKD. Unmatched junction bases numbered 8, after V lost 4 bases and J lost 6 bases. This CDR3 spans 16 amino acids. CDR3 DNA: TGTGCCACCAGTGAACCGGGACAGGGGTCCCCCAATGAGCAGTTCTTC. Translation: CATSEPGQGSPNEQFF.